The clone carrying this TCR beta chain came up many times. Its specificity is not known. The sample is drawn from a study of regulatory T cells in long-lasting Graves disease. Study information: Graves' patients (newly diagnosed) had been on antithyroid drugs under 3 months. Findings and limits, study-wide: Newly diagnosed Graves' patients had higher TCR diversity than persistent ones. Shared public clonotypes totalled 2,741 in persistent patients, compared with about a thousand in new patients.

Arm-PCR with iRepertoire HTBI primers amplified the CDR3 regions for these TCR beta libraries. TCRdb fed the multiplex PCR reads into MiXCR, producing one record per CDR3 protein. The repertoire holds around 400,000 distinct CDR3 sequences, with around a sixth as singletons. Time point in this sample: newly diagnosed GD, antithyroid drugs for less than 3 months. RNA isolated from PBMCs was used to make the TCR library. The material sequenced was peripheral blood mononuclear cells (PBMCs), taken at new diagnosis, from a patient treated with antithyroid drugs. The TCR sequence derives from a female donor with Graves disease.

The CDR3 sequence is CASSPSYTMGFSENTEAFF. In nucleotides, the CDR3 is TGTGCCAGCAGCCCCTCTTACACCATGGGGTTTTCGGAGAACACTGAAGCTTTCTTT. This rearrangement joins TRBV7-2 to TRBJ1-1, with unresolved D. Between the trimmed V and J ends, which lost 5 bases and 1 base, there was a span of 26 bases. The CDR3 extends over 19 amino acids. Germline CDR1 SGHTA, CDR2 FQGNSA.